What follows are 4 T cell receptor beta chains derived from one specimen sequenced in a study of cytomegalovirus exposure and HLA in healthy donors (dated by TCRdb to between 2016 and 2019). The protocol used for the library was the immunoSEQ multiplex PCR assay. A mixture of 60 forward primers for TCR Vbeta segments and 13 reverse primers for TCR Jbeta segments was used in the multiplex PCR. TCRdb took this table from immuneACCESS and kept in-frame rearrangements with V and J called. Such tables lack part of the clones; where checked against another copy, unresolved V genes explain under half of the gap, and the rest is unexplained. The sample profile shows 160,000 or so clones; over 70% of them were found once. Around 7% of the sample is held by the ten biggest clonotypes. Sample: PBMCs. These receptors all come from a woman aged 40 to 50 in good health and CMV-seropositive.

The J gene is TRBJ2-1, the V gene TRBV19, with TRBD2 matching over 12 bases. The CDR3 loop spans 16 amino acids. V dropped 2 bases and J dropped 6; count of bases not matched to a gene: 5. Germline V CDR1 and CDR2: LNHDA, SQIVND (reference sequence). CDR3 DNA: TGTGCCAGTAGTATAATTACTAGCGGGGGGAGCAATGAGCAGTTCTTC. This sequence encodes CASSIITSGGSNEQFF.

V is TRBV4-2 and J is TRBJ2-5, with 12 bases lining up with TRBD2. The germline V gene has CDR1 LGHNA and CDR2 YNFKEQ. CDR3 length: 17 amino acids. The trim removed 3 bases at V and 2 bases at J, leaving 7 bases unmatched. CDR3 residues: CASSQTMTSGGQETQYF. The CDR3 DNA reads TGTGCCAGCAGCCAGACCATGACTAGCGGGGGACAAGAGACCCAGTACTTC.

V gene TRBV6-4 combines with J gene TRBJ1-6; TRBD1 agrees at 7 bases. V lost 7 bases and J lost 6; bases outside the gene matches: 9. The germline CDR1 and CDR2 sequences are MRHNA and SNTAGT. The CDR3 has 15 residues. CDR3: CASKGQPLGNSPLHF. The DNA for the CDR3 is TGTGCCAGCAAGGGACAGCCTCTCGGTAATTCACCCCTCCACTTT.

The V gene is TRBV9, the J gene TRBJ1-2; TRBD1 matches at 10 bases. The germline gives CDR1 SGDLS, CDR2 YYNGEE. The V gene end was trimmed by 2 bases and the J gene end by 4 bases; junction bases not matched to a gene: 5. This CDR3 contains 15 residues. CDR3 nucleotide sequence: TGTGCCAGCAGCGTGGGACAGGGGCCGGTCTATGGCTACACCTTC. Translation gives CASSVGQGPVYGYTF.